This T cell receptor beta chain was identified in a study of T cell repertoires in cytomegalovirus infection. TCRdb processed the reads anew with MiXCR; each CDR3 protein has one entry. The table has approximately 500,000 distinct CDR3 sequences, 26% seen once. This clonotype was seen only a few times. The germline gives CDR1 DFQATT, CDR2 SNEGSKA (reference sequence). The CDR3 length is 15 residues. The ends were cut back, 0 bases at V and 7 bases at J, with 16 bases in the middle. The V and J genes are TRBV20-1 and TRBJ2-1; TRBD1 or TRBD2 may be the D gene (5 bases each). The specimen sequenced was PBMCs. The sequence came from a human donor in good health (CMV status not recorded). Some clones in this sample may be carry-over from other donors' samples. The CDR3 is CSARERRGYSNEQFF. The CDR3 nucleotides are TGCAGTGCTAGAGAGAGACGGGGCTACTCTAATGAGCAGTTCTTC.